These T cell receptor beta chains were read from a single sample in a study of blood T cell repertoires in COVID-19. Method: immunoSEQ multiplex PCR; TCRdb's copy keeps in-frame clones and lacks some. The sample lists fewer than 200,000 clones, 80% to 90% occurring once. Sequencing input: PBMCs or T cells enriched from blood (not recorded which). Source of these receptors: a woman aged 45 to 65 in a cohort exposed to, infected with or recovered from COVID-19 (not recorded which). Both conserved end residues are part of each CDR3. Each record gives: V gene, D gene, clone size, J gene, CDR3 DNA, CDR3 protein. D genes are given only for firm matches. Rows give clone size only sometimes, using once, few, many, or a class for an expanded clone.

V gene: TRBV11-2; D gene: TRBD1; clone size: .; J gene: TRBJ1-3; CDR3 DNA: TGTGCCAGCAGCCTCTATAAGGGACAGCTAAAGGATTTT; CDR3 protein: CASSLYKGQLKDF
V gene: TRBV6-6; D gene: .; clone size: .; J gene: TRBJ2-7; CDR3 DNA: TGTGCCAGCAGTTACGCAATTACGAGCTCCTACGAGCAGTACTTC; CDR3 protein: CASSYAITSSYEQYF
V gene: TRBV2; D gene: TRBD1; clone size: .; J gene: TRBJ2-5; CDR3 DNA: TGTGCCAGCAACCCGGGACAGGGCCTCCAAGAGACCCAGTACTTC; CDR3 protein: CASNPGQGLQETQYF
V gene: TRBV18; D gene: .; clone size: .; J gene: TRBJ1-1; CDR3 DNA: TGTGCCAGCTCACCACTTTCAGGAATGAACACTGAAGCTTTCTTT; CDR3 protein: CASSPLSGMNTEAFF
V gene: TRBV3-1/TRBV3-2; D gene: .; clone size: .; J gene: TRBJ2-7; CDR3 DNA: TGTGCCAGCAGCCAAGTTGACAGACGGGACGAGCAGTACTTC; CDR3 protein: CASSQVDRRDEQYF
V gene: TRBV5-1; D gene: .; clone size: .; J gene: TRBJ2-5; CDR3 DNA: TGCGCCAGCAGCTTGACCGGGAACAAAGAGACCCAGTACTTC; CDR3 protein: CASSLTGNKETQYF
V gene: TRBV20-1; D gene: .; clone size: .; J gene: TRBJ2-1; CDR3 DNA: TGCAGTGCTAGTTTCCAGGCAATGGATGAGCAGTTCTTC; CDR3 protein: CSASFQAMDEQFF
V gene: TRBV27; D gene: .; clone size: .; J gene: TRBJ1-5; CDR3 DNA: TGTGCCAGCAGTTTAGGAGGGTATAGCAATCAGCCCCAGCATTTT; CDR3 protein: CASSLGGYSNQPQHF
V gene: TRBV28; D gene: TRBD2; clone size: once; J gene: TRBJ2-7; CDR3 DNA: TGTGCCAGCAGTTCAGGGACTAGCGGGAGGTTATACGAGCAGTACTTC; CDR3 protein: CASSSGTSGRLYEQYF
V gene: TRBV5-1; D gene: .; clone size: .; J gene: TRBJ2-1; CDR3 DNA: TGCGCCAGCAGCCCGGGACTGAGGGGTTACAATGAGCAGTTCTTC; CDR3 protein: CASSPGLRGYNEQFF
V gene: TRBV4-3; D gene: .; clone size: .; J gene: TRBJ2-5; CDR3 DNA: TGCGCCAGCAGCCTACAGGGTCAAGAGACCCAGTACTTC; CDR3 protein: CASSLQGQETQYF
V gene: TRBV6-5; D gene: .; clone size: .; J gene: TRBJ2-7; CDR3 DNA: TGTGCCACCGGAACTACCATGGGCGAGCAGTACTTC; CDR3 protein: CATGTTMGEQYF
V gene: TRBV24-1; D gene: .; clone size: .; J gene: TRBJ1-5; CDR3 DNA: TGTGCCACCAGTGATTCGGACAGTGATAGCAATCAGCCCCAGCATTTT; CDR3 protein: CATSDSDSDSNQPQHF
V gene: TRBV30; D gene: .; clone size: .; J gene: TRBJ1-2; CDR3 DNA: TGTGCCTGGAGTGGGATGGTTGGGGGCGCCTACACCTTC; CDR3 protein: CAWSGMVGGAYTF
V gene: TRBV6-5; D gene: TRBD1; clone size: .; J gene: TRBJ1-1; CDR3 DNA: TGTGCCAGCAGTTACTCACAGGGGCTGGGGGACACTGAAGCTTTCTTT; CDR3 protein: CASSYSQGLGDTEAFF
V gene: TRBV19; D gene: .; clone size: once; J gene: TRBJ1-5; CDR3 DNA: TGTGCCAGTAGTATAGATCGGAGTGCGGAGCCCCAGCATTTT; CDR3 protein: CASSIDRSAEPQHF
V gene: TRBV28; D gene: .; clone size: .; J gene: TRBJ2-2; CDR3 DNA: TGTGCCAGCAGTTTAGCGGACAGAATAACCGGGGAGCTGTTTTTT; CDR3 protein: CASSLADRITGELFF
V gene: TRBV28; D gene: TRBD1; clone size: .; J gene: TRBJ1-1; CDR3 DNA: TGTGCCAGCAGTGGATCCAGGGGGATGAACACTGAAGCTTTCTTT; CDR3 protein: CASSGSRGMNTEAFF
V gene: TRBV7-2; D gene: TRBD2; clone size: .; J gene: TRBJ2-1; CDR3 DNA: TGTGCCAGCAGCTTACTAGCGGGACTAACCTACAATGAGCAGTTCTTC; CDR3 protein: CASSLLAGLTYNEQFF
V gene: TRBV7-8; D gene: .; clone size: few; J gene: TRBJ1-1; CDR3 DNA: TGTGCCAGCAGCTTAAATCGAGCCGGGCCTACGGGAGACACTGAAGCTTTCTTT; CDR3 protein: CASSLNRAGPTGDTEAFF
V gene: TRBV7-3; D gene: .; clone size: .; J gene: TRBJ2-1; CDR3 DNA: TGTGCCAGCAGCTCAGAGCCAGCCCGGGGTGTGGATGAGCAGTTCTTC; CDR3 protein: CASSSEPARGVDEQFF
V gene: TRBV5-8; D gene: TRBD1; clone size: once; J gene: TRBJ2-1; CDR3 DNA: TGTGCCAGCAGTCACTCACCGGGACAGGGAGACAATGAGCAGTTCTTC; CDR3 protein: CASSHSPGQGDNEQFF
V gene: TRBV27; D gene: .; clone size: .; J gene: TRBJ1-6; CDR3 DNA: TGTGCCAGCAGTTTTAACCAGGGTCGATCACCCCTCCACTTT; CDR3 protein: CASSFNQGRSPLHF
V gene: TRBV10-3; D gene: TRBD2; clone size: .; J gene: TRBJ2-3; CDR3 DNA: TGTGCCATCAGTGAGCCGGGGGGGTCATCAACAGATACGCAGTATTTT; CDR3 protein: CAISEPGGSSTDTQYF
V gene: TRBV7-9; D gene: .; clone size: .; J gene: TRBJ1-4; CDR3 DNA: TGTGCCAGCAGCCCGCGGGAGGGTCTGTGGATTGAAAAACTGTTTTTT; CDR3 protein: CASSPREGLWIEKLFF
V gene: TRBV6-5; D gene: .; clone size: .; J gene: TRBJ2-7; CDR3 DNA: TGTGCCAGCCAGTTCGGGGGAAGCTCCTACGAGCAGTACTTC; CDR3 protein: CASQFGGSSYEQYF
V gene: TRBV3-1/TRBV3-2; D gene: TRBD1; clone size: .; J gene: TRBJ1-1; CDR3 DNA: TGTGCCAGCAGCCAAGAGGGCCCAGGGGGCGGTGAAGCTTTCTTT; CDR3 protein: CASSQEGPGGGEAFF
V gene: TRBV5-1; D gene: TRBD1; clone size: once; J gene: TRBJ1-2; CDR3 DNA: TGCGCCAGCAGCTTGTGGGACAGTTTAGATGGCTACACCTTC; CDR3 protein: CASSLWDSLDGYTF
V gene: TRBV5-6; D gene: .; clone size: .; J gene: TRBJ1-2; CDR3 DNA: TGTGCCAGCAGGACGAGGGGGTCTAACTATGGCTACACCTTC; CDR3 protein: CASRTRGSNYGYTF
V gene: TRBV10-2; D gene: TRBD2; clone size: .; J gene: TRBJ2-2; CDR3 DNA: TGCGCCAGCATAAGCGGGGGGCGCACCGGGGAGCTGTTTTTT; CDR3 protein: CASISGGRTGELFF
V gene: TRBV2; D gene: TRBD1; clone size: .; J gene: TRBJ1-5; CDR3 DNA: TGTGCCAGCGCTGGGCTGGACAGGGGAAGCAATCAGCCCCAGCATTTT; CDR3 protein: CASAGLDRGSNQPQHF
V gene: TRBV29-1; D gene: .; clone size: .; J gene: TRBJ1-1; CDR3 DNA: TGCAGCGCGACCAGGCGGGACACTGAAGCTTTCTTT; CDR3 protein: CSATRRDTEAFF
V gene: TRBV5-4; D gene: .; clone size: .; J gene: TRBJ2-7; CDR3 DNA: TGTGCCAGCAGCTTGAGGCGGGGGCCAGGTAGGCAGGGGGCTTACGAGCAGTACTTC; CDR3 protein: CASSLRRGPGRQGAYEQYF
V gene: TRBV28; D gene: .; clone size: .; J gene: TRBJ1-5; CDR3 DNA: TGTGCCAGCAGTAACTCCGGTAGTCGGCATTTT; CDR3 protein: CASSNSGSRHF
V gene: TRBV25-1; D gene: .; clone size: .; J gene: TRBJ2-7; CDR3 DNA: TGTGCCAGCAGTGAATTCGGGGAACCCTACGAGCAGTACTTC; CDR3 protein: CASSEFGEPYEQYF
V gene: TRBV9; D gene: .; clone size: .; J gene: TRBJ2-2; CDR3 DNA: TGTGCCAGCAGCGCAGCGCTGGAGAACGGGGAGCTGTTTTTT; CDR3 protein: CASSAALENGELFF
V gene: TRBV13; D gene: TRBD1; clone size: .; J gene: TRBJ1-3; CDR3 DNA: TGTGCCAGCAGCTCACTAACAGGGGTTTTTGGAAACACCATATATTTT; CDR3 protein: CASSSLTGVFGNTIYF
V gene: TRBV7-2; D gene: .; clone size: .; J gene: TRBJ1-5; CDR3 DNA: TGTGCCAGCAGCTTACCGGGGAAAGGTAGCAATCAGCCCCAGCATTTT; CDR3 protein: CASSLPGKGSNQPQHF
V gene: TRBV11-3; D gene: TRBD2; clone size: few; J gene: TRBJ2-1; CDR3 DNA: TGTGCCAGCAGCCCTACTAGCGGCCCAAACAATGAGCAGTTCTTC; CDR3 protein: CASSPTSGPNNEQFF